The clone carrying this T cell receptor (beta chain) was seen more than once but under ten times. The antigen is unknown. The analysis combined second doses at about 4 or about 12 weeks. The length of the CDR3 is 14 residues. Per the germline V gene, CDR1 is MGHRA and CDR2 is YSYEKL. V lost 5 bases, J lost 5 bases, and 4 bases stayed unmatched. TCRdb's copy holds only in-frame clones and misses some; the assay was immunoSEQ multiplex PCR. The sample contains approximately 150,000 clones, about 86% of which appear only once. This sample stems from a study of T cell responses to AZD1222 COVID-19 vaccine. Study-level findings and limits: The study sampled repertoires only after the peak T cell response. White British ancestry dominated among donors, who included more females, and clonal diversity was possibly underestimated.

This clonotype was sampled from an adult who received the AZD1222 COVID-19 vaccine. The V call is TRBV4-1, the J call TRBJ2-5, with 11 bases aligning to TRBD2. The material sequenced was peripheral blood, taken 28 days after the second AZD1222 dose. The CDR3 region is CASSRLAGLETQYF. For the CDR3, the DNA is TGCGCCAGCAGCAGACTAGCGGGGTTGGAGACCCAGTACTTC.